A single count supports the clone carrying this T cell receptor (beta chain). Germline trimming cut 3 bases from V and 0 bases from J; bases unmatched to any gene: 3. CDR1 is SGDLS, CDR2 YYNGEE, per germline. This CDR3 contains 15 residues. This sample stems from a study of blood T cell repertoires in COVID-19. Generated by immunoSEQ multiplex PCR, the TCRdb table keeps only in-frame clones and is missing some. The data contain 60,000 to 85,000 clones, roughly 90% of them singletons. Sequencing used peripheral blood. The sequence came from a man aged 50-59 years with acute or convalescent COVID-19. The chain carries TRBV9 and TRBJ1-1; TRBD1 agrees at 9 bases. CDR3 DNA: TGTGCCAGCAGCGCCTACAGGGGGCTGAACACTGAAGCTTTCTTT. This translates into CASSAYRGLNTEAFF.